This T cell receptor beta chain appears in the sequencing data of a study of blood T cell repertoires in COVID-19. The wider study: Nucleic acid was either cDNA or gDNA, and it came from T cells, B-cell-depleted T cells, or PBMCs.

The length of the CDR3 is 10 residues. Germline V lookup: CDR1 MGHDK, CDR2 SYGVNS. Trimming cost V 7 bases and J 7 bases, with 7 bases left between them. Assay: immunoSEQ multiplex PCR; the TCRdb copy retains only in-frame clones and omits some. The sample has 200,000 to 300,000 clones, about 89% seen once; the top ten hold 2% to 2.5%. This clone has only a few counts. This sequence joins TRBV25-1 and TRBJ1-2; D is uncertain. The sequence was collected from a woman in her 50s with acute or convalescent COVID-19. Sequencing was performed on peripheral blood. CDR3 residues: CASTPVGYTF. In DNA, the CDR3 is TGTGCCAGCACTCCGGTTGGCTACACCTTC.